The 3 T cell receptor beta chains listed next were all sequenced from one sample in a study of T cell repertoires in cytomegalovirus infection. TCRdb used MiXCR to reprocess the reads, holding one entry per CDR3 protein. The repertoire consists of a few hundred thousand distinct CDR3 sequences, with 26% occurring once and the leading ten covering roughly 13%. The sequenced sample was PBMCs. These receptors all come from a human donor in good health (CMV status not recorded). Some clones in this sample may be carry-over from other donors' samples.

The chain joins TRBV6-2 or TRBV6-3 to TRBJ1-2; D possibly corresponds to TRBD1 (6 bases). V was shortened by 5 bases and J by 2 bases, with 18 bases between the two germline ends. The CDR3 is 16 amino acids. CDR1 MNHEY and CDR2 SVGEGT come from the germline V gene. DNA of the CDR3: TGTGCCAGCAGTCCCCTAACAGGGCAGCTGAACTATGGCTACACCTTC. Translation gives CASSPLTGQLNYGYTF.

This clonotype came up many times. The V call is TRBV7-8, the J call TRBJ2-3, with TRBD2 matching over 9 bases. Looked up from germline, CDR1 is SGHVS and CDR2 is FQNEAQ. V gave up 5 bases and J gave up 6 bases; unmatched junction bases: 9. CDR3 length: 15 residues. This CDR3 reads CASSHRTSEGDTQYF. The DNA of the CDR3 is TGTGCCAGCAGCCACCGGACTAGCGAGGGGGATACGCAGTATTTT.

This clonotype was found many times. The chain is built from TRBV7-2 and TRBJ2-7; the D gene could be TRBD1 or TRBD2 (5 bases each). V was shortened by 3 bases and J by 0 bases, with 6 bases between the two germline ends. Germline V CDR1 and CDR2: SGHTA, FQGNSA. There are 13 residues in the CDR3. The CDR3 bases are TGTGCCAGCAGCTTGAGGGGCTCCTACGAGCAGTACTTC. Its protein is CASSLRGSYEQYF.